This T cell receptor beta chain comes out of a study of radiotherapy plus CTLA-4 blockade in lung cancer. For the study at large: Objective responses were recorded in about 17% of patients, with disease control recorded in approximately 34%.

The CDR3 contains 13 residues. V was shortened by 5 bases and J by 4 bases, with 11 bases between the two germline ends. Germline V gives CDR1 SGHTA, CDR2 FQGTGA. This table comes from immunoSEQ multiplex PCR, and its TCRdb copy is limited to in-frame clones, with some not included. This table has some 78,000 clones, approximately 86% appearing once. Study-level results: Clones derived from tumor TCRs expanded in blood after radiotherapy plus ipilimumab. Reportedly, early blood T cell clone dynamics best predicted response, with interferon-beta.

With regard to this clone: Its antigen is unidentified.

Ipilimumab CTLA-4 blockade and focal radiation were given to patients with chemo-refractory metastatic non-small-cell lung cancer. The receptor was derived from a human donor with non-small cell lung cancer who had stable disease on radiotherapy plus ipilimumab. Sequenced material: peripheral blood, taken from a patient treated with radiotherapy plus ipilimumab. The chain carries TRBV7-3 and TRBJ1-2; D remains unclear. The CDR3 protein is CASSEEGGYGYTF. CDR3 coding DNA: TGTGCCAGCAGCGAAGAGGGAGGCTATGGCTACACCTTC.